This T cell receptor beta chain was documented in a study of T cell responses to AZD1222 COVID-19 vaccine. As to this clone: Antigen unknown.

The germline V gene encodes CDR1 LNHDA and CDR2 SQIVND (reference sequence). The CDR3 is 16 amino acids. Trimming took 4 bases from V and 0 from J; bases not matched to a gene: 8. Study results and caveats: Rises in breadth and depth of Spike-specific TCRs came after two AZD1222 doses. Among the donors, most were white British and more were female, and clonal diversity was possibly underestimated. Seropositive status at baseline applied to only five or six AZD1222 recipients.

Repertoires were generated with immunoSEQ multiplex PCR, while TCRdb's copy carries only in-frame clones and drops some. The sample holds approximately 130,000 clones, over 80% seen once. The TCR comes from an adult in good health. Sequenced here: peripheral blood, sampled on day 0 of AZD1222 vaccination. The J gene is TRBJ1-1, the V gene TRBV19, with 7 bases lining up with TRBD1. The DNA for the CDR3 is TGTGCCAGTAGTACCCGGACAGGCAGTATGAACACTGAAGCTTTCTTT. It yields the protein CASSTRTGSMNTEAFF.